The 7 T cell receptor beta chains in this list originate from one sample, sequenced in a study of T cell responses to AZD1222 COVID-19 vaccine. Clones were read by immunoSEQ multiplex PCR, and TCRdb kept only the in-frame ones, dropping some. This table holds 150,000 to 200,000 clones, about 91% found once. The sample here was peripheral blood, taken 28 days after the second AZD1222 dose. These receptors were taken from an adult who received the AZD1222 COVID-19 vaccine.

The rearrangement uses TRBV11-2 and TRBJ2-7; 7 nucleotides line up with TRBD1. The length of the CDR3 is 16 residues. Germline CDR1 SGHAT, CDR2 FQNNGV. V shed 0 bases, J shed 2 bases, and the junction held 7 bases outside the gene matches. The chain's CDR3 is CASSLDLTGPTYEQYF. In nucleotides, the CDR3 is TGTGCCAGCAGCTTAGATCTGACAGGGCCGACCTACGAGCAGTACTTC. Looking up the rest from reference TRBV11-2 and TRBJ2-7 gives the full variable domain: EAGVAQSPRYKIIEKRQSVAFWCNPISGHATLYWYQQILGQGPKLLIQFQNNGVVDDSQLPKDRFSAERLKGVDSTLKIQPAKLEDSAVYLCASSLDLTGPTYEQYFGPGTRLTVT.

In DNA form, the CDR3 reads TGTGCCAGCAGCCATGGGGCCTATAGCAATCAGCCCCAGCATTTT. Its translation is CASSHGAYSNQPQHF. This chain connects TRBV7-2 to TRBJ1-5, with D perhaps TRBD1 (5 bases). CDR1 is SGHTA and CDR2 is FQGNSA in the germline V gene. Trimming stripped 5 bases from V and 0 bases from J, with 11 bases between. The CDR3 spans 15 residues.

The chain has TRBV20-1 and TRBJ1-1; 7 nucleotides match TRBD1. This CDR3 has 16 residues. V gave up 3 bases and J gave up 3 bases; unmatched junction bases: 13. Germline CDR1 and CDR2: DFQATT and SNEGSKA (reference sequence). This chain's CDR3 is CSASSRGATTYTEAFF. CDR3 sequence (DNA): TGCAGTGCTAGTAGCAGGGGGGCCACAACGTACACTGAAGCTTTCTTT.

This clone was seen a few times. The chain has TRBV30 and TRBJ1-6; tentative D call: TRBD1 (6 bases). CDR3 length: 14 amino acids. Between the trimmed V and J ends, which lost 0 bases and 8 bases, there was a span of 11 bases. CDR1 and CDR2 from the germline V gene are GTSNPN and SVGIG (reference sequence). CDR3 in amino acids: CAWSVTGIDSPLHF. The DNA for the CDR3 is TGTGCCTGGAGTGTCACAGGGATCGATTCACCCCTCCACTTT.

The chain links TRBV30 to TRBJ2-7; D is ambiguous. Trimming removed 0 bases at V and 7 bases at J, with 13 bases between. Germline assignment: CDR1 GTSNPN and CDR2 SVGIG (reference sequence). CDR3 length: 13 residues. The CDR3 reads CAWSVLGSAEQYF. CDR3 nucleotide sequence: TGTGCCTGGAGTGTGTTGGGCAGCGCAGAGCAGTACTTC. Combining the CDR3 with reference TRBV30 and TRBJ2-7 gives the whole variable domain SQTIHQWPATLVQPVGSPLSLECTVEGTSNPNLYWYRQAAGRGLQLLFYSVGIGQISSEVPQNLSASRPQDRQFILSSKKLLLSDSGFYLCAWSVLGSAEQYFGPGTRLTVT.

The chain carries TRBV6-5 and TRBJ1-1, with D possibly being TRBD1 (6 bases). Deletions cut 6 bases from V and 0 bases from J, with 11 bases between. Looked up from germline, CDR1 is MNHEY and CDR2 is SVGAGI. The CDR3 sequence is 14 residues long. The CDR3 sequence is CASRGQMMNTEAFF. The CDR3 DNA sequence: TGTGCCAGCAGAGGACAGATGATGAACACTGAAGCTTTCTTT.

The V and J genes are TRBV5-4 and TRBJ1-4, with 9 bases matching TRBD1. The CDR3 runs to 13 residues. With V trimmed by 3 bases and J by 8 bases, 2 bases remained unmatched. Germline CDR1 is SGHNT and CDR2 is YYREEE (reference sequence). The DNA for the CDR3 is TGTGCCAGCAGCTCACAGGGGGCGGAAAAACTGTTTTTT. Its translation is CASSSQGAEKLFF.